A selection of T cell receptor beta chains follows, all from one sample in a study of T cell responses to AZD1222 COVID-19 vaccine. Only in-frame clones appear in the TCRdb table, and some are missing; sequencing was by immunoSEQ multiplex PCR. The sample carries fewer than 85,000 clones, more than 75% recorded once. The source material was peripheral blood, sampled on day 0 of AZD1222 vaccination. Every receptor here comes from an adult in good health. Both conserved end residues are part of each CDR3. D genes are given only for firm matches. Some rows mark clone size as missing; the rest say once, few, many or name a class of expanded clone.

TGTGCCAGCACCTTTGGGGGCACCGGGGAGCTGTTTTTT,CASTFGGTGELFF,NA,TRBV12-3/TRBV12-4,TRBJ2-2,NA
TGTGCCAGCTCACCAGACCAGAACACTGAAGCTTTCTTT,CASSPDQNTEAFF,NA,TRBV18,TRBJ1-1,NA
TGTGCCAGCAGCCAAGTACAGGGGGCCGAGCCTTTCTTT,CASSQVQGAEPFF,TRBD1,TRBV3-1/TRBV3-2,TRBJ1-1,NA
TGTGCCAGCAGCTTGGACTGGAGCTCCTACAATGAGCAGTTCTTC,CASSLDWSSYNEQFF,NA,TRBV5-6,TRBJ2-1,NA
TGTGCCAGCAAGGCAGGCTTCGACAATGAGCAGTTCTTC,CASKAGFDNEQFF,NA,TRBV2,TRBJ2-1,once
TGTGCCAGCACTACAACCCCTCCCGGGGCGAACACCGGGGAGCTGTTTTTT,CASTTTPPGANTGELFF,NA,TRBV28,TRBJ2-2,NA
TGTGCCACCAGTGAGGGACAGGGTAGAAGGTCCTACAATGAGCAGTTCTTC,CATSEGQGRRSYNEQFF,TRBD1,TRBV24-1,TRBJ2-1,NA
TGTGCCATCAGTGAGTCAGGGCGAGATACGCAGTATTTT,CAISESGRDTQYF,NA,TRBV10-3,TRBJ2-3,NA
TGTGCCACCAGCCCCCATCAGGGACAGGGGGGAGCGAGTGAGCAGTTCTTC,CATSPHQGQGGASEQFF,TRBD1,TRBV15,TRBJ2-1,NA
TGCGCCAGCAGCCAAGGAGTGGGACAGCCTTCCTACGAGCAGTACTTC,CASSQGVGQPSYEQYF,TRBD1,TRBV4-1,TRBJ2-7,once
TGTGCCAGCAGTTACGGTCAAGAGACCCAGTACTTC,CASSYGQETQYF,NA,TRBV6-5,TRBJ2-5,NA
TGTGCCAGCAGCGAACAGGGGGGGAATGAAAAACTGTTTTTT,CASSEQGGNEKLFF,TRBD1,TRBV9,TRBJ1-4,NA
TGTGCCACCAGTGAAACAGGGCGAGGACACGGGGAGCTGTTTTTT,CATSETGRGHGELFF,NA,TRBV24-1,TRBJ2-2,NA
TGTGCCAGCAGTTTGGGACAGGCCACCGAAAAACTGTTTTTT,CASSLGQATEKLFF,TRBD1,TRBV27,TRBJ1-4,NA
TGTGCCAGCAGTACGGGGGCGCCTAATGAAAAACTGTTTTTT,CASSTGAPNEKLFF,NA,TRBV6-6,TRBJ1-4,NA
TGTGCCAGCAGCTTAGTGTCCTCTAGCAGGGAGACCCAGTACTTC,CASSLVSSSRETQYF,NA,TRBV7-7,TRBJ2-5,NA
TGCGCCAGCAGCCAAGAGGGGGATGGCACAGATACGCAGTATTTT,CASSQEGDGTDTQYF,NA,TRBV4-3,TRBJ2-3,NA
TGTGCCAGCAGAAGGGGGGTATCCTACGAGCAGTACTTC,CASRRGVSYEQYF,NA,TRBV7-2,TRBJ2-7,once
TGTGCCAGCAGTTTGCAGGACACTGAAGCTTTCTTT,CASSLQDTEAFF,NA,TRBV12-3/TRBV12-4,TRBJ1-1,NA
TGTGCCAGCAGCTTAGTGTTCCGGAAGAGCTCCTACGAGCAGTACTTC,CASSLVFRKSSYEQYF,NA,TRBV11-2,TRBJ2-7,few
TGCGCCAGCAGCTTAACTGGGGGGGACAGCCAAGAGACCCAGTACTTC,CASSLTGGDSQETQYF,NA,TRBV5-1,TRBJ2-5,NA
TGTGCCAGCAGTGGAGCCGGGCCCCAGCATTTT,CASSGAGPQHF,NA,TRBV6-6,TRBJ1-5,few
TGCGCCAGCAGCCAGACCCTCTTTCCCAGGGGGCCAGAGAGAGGGGCTTTCTTT,CASSQTLFPRGPERGAFF,TRBD1,TRBV4-1,TRBJ1-1,NA
TGCGCCAGCAGTGAGGGGACAGGGGGACCAACTAATGAAAAACTGTTTTTT,CASSEGTGGPTNEKLFF,TRBD1,TRBV10-1,TRBJ1-4,once
TGCGCCAGCAGGGTCGGGACAGAGACTTACGAGCAGTACTTC,CASRVGTETYEQYF,TRBD1,TRBV5-1,TRBJ2-7,NA
TGTGCCAGCAGCTCCAGACAGGGGAAAGATACGCAGTATTTT,CASSSRQGKDTQYF,TRBD1,TRBV7-2,TRBJ2-3,NA
TGTGCCAGCAGCCCTTATGGGAGTACCCACAATGAGCAGTTCTTC,CASSPYGSTHNEQFF,NA,TRBV7-2,TRBJ2-1,NA